The 7 T cell receptor beta chains given below trace back to one sample, sequenced in a study of beta chain features in type 1 diabetes. Expressed TCRB transcripts were sequenced because the isolated RNA had all been reverse transcribed beforehand. Data came from immunoSEQ multiplex PCR; TCRdb stores just in-frame clones and leaves some out. Among about 40,000 clones listed, roughly 50% were seen once. Sequences were obtained from central memory CD4+ T cells from blood. The source is a woman between 18 and 29 years old in good health.

The chain is built from TRBV30 and TRBJ1-1; D is unclear. Germline CDR1 and CDR2: GTSNPN and SVGIG (reference sequence). This CDR3 comprises 14 residues. Trimming took 0 bases from V and 3 from J, leaving 11 bases between them. The CDR3 protein is CAWSVRGGDTEAFF. As DNA, the CDR3 is TGTGCCTGGAGTGTGCGGGGAGGTGACACTGAAGCTTTCTTT.

This clone was seen only a few times. V usage is TRBV15 and J usage is TRBJ2-5; D uncertain. The germline V and J ends were trimmed by 0 bases and 5 bases, with 4 bases remaining between them. CDR3 length: 12 amino acids. CDR1 and CDR2 (germline): LNHNV, YYDKDF (reference sequence). CDR3 loop: CATSRDVETQYF. CDR3 bases: TGTGCCACCAGCAGAGACGTGGAGACCCAGTACTTC.

The V call is TRBV27, the J call TRBJ2-3, with 7 nucleotides matching TRBD1. CDR1 and CDR2 from the germline V gene are MNHEY and SMNVEV (reference sequence). CDR3 length equals 14 residues. Losses at the gene ends were 6 bases for V and 2 bases for J; bases not matched to a gene: 5. Here the CDR3 reads CASRRDRTTDTQYF. The CDR3 DNA reads TGTGCCAGCAGAAGGGACAGAACCACAGATACGCAGTATTTT.

This clone was found a few times. This sequence joins TRBV7-9 and TRBJ2-1; D unresolved. CDR1 and CDR2 from the germline V gene are SEHNR and FQNEAQ (reference sequence). The V end lost 2 bases, the J end lost 5 bases, and 7 bases lay between the germline ends. CDR3 length: 13 amino acids. The CDR3 spells CASSLSADNEQFF. In DNA, the CDR3 is TGTGCCAGCAGCTTATCGGCGGACAATGAGCAGTTCTTC.

This chain joins TRBV6-1 and TRBJ2-2; D gene uncertain. This CDR3 has 15 residues. Germline V gene data show CDR1 as MNHNS and CDR2 as SASEGT. Trimming pared 3 bases from V and 4 bases from J, leaving 12 bases between. CDR3 in DNA: TGTGCCAGCAGTGACCAAAGGTGGAGCACCGGGGAGCTGTTTTTT. Translation: CASSDQRWSTGELFF.

CDR3 nucleotides: TGTGCCAGCAGCTTCCCGGGACAGGGAGTCCACGAGCAGTACTTC. It encodes CASSFPGQGVHEQYF. This chain uses TRBV7-2 with TRBJ2-7; 9 bases line up with TRBD1. V trimming: 3 bases; J trimming: 5 bases; junction bases outside the gene matches: 8. The CDR3 runs 15 residues. CDR1 and CDR2 (germline): SGHTA, FQGNSA.

The chain combines TRBV5-6 with TRBJ1-5; 8 positions agree with TRBD1. The CDR3 sequence is 15 residues long. Germline V gene sequence: CDR1 SGHDT, CDR2 YYEEEE. Trimming at V came to 2 bases and at J to 1 base, leaving 2 bases not matched to a gene. The CDR3 protein is CASSFQGASNQPQHF. The CDR3 bases are TGTGCCAGCAGCTTCCAGGGGGCGAGCAATCAGCCCCAGCATTTT.